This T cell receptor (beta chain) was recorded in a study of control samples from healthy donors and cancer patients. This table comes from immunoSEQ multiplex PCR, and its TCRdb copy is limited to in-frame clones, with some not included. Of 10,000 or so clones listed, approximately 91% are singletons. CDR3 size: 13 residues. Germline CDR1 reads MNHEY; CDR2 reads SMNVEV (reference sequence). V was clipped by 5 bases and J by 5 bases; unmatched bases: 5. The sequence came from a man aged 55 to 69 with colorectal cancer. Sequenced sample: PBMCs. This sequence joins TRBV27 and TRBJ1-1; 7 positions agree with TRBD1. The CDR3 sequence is CASSPGTATEAFF. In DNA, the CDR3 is TGTGCCAGCAGTCCGGGGACAGCTACTGAAGCTTTCTTT.